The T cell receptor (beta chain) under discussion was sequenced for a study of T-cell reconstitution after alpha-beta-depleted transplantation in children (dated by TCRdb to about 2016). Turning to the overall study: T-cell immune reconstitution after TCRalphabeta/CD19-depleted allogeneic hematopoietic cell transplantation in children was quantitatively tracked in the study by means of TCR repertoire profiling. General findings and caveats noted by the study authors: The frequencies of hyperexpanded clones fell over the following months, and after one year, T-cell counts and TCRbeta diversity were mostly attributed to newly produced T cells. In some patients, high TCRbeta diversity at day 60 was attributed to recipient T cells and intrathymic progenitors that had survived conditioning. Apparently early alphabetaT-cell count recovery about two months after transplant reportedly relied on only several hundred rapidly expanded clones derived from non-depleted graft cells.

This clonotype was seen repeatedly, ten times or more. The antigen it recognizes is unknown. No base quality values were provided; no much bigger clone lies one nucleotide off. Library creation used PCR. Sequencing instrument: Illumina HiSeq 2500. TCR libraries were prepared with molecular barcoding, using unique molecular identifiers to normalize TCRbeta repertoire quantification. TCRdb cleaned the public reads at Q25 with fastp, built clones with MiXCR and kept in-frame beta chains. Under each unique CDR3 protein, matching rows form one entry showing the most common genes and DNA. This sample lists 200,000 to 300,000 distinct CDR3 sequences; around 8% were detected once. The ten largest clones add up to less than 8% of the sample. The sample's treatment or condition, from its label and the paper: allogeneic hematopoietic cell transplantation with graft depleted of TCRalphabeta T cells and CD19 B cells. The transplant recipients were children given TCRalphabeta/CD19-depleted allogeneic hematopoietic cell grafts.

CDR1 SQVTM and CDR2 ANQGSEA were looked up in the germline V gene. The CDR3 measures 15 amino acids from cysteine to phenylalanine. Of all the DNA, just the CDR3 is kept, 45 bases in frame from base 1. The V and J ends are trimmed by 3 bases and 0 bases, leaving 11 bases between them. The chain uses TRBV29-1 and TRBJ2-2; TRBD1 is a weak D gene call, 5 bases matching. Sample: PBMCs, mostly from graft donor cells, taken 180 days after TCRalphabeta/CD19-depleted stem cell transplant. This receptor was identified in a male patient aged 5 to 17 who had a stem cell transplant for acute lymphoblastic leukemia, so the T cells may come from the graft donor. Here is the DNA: TGCAGCGTTGATGCGGCAGGGACGAACACCGGGGAGCTGTTTTTT. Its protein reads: CSVDAAGTNTGELFF.